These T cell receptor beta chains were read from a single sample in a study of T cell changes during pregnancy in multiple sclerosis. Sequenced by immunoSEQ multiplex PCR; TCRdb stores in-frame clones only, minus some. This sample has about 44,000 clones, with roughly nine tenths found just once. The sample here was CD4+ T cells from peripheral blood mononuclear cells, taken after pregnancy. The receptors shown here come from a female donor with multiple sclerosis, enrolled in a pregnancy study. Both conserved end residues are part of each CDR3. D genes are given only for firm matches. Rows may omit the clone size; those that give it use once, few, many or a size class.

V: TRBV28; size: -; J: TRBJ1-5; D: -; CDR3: CASGGSNQPQHF; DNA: TGTGCCAGCGGAGGGAGCAATCAGCCCCAGCATTTT
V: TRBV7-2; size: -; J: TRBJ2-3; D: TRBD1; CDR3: CASSATGVDTDTQYF; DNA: TGTGCCAGCAGCGCGACAGGGGTAGACACAGATACGCAGTATTTT
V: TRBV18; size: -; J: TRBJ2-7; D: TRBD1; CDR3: CASSPPTGGTYEQYF; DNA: TGTGCCAGCTCACCACCGACAGGGGGCACCTACGAGCAGTACTTC
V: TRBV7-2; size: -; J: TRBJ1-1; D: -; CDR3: CASSSSRVNTEAFF; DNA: TGTGCCAGCAGCTCATCCAGGGTGAACACTGAAGCTTTCTTT
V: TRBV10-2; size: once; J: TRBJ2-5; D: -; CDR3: CASSGPGKETQYF; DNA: TGCGCCAGCAGTGGACCGGGGAAAGAGACCCAGTACTTC
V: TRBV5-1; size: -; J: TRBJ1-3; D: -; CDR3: CASMEGTVSSGNTIYF; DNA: TGCGCCAGCATGGAGGGCACCGTGTCCTCTGGAAACACCATATATTTT
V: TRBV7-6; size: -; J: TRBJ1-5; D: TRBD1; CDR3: CASSPGQGSWPQHF; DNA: TGTGCCAGCAGCCCGGGACAGGGATCCTGGCCCCAGCATTTT
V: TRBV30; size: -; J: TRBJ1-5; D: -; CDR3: CAWSPTGSQPQHF; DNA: TGTGCCTGGAGTCCAACAGGTAGTCAGCCCCAGCATTTT
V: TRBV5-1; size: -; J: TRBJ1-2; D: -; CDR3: CASSPRAQANYGYTF; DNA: TGCGCCAGCAGCCCCCGAGCCCAAGCTAACTATGGCTACACCTTC
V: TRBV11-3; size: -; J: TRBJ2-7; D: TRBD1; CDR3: CASSRSGTETYEQYF; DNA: TGTGCCAGCAGCCGATCCGGGACAGAGACCTACGAGCAGTACTTC
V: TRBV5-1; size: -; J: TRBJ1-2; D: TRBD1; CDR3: CASSFGTGNYGYTF; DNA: TGCGCCAGCAGCTTCGGGACAGGCAACTATGGCTACACCTTC
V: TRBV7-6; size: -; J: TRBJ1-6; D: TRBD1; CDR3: CASSSGTGLNSPLHF; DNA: TGTGCCAGCAGCTCCGGGACAGGGCTAAATTCACCCCTCCACTTT
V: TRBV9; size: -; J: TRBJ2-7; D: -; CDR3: CASSPTTVITYEQYF; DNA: TGTGCCAGCAGCCCGACGACAGTTATTACCTACGAGCAGTACTTC
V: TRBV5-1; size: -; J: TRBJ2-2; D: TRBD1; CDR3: CASSLSGTGGSGELFF; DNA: TGCGCCAGCAGCTTATCCGGGACAGGGGGGTCCGGGGAGCTGTTTTTT
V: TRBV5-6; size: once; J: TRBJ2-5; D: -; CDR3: CASSLARETQYF; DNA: TGTGCCAGCAGCTTGGCCCGGGAGACCCAGTACTTC
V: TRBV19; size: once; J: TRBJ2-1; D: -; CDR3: CATGVGEQFF; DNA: TGTGCCACGGGGGTGGGTGAGCAGTTCTTC
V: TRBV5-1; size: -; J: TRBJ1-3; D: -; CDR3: CASSLATGSGNTIYF; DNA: TGCGCCAGCAGCTTGGCCACCGGCTCTGGAAACACCATATATTTT
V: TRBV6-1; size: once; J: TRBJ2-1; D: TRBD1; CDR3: CASSMTGGRKSEQFF; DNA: TGTGCCAGCAGTATGACAGGGGGGAGGAAAAGTGAGCAGTTCTTC
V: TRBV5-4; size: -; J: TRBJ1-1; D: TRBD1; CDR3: CASSPDVQGAGTEAFF; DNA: TGTGCCAGCAGCCCGGATGTTCAGGGGGCGGGGACTGAAGCTTTCTTT
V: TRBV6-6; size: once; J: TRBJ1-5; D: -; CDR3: CASRMTANQPQHF; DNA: TGTGCCAGCAGGATGACAGCCAATCAGCCCCAGCATTTT
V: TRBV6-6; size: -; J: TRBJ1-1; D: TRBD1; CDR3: CASSAGQGDVSTEAFF; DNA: TGTGCCAGCAGTGCGGGACAGGGGGATGTAAGCACTGAAGCTTTCTTT
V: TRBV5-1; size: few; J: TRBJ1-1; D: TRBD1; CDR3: CASSRQGMNTEAFF; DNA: TGCGCCAGCAGTCGACAGGGGATGAACACTGAAGCTTTCTTT
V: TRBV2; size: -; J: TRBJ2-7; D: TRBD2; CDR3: CASSEVSGSGEQYF; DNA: TGTGCCAGCAGTGAGGTTAGCGGGAGTGGGGAGCAGTACTTC
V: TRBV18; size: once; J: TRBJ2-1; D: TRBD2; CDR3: CASSPMEAGGFYNEQFF; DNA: TGTGCCAGCTCACCTATGGAAGCGGGAGGATTCTACAATGAGCAGTTCTTC
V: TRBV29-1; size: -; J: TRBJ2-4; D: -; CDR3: CSAGAKNIQYF; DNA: TGCAGCGCCGGAGCCAAAAACATTCAGTACTTC
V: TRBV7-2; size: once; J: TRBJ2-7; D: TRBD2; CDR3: CASSLGLAGHYEQYF; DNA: TGTGCCAGCAGCTTAGGACTAGCGGGACACTACGAGCAGTACTTC
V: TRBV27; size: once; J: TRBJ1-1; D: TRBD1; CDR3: CASSLWGTGEAFF; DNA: TGTGCCAGCAGTTTATGGGGGACAGGGGAAGCTTTCTTT
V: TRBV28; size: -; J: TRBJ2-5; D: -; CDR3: CASSLSIAQETQYF; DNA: TGTGCCAGCAGTTTATCAATAGCCCAAGAGACCCAGTACTTC
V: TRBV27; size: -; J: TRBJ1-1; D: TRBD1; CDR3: CASSWDRVNTEAFF; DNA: TGTGCCAGCAGTTGGGACAGGGTCAACACTGAAGCTTTCTTT
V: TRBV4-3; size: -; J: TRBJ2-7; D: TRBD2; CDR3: CASSQGLGGSYYEQYF; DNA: TGCGCCAGCAGCCAAGGATTAGGCGGGAGTTACTACGAGCAGTACTTC
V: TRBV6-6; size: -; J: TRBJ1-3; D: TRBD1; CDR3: CASSTGTGLVNTIYF; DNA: TGTGCCAGCAGTACCGGGACAGGGCTAGTAAACACCATATATTTT
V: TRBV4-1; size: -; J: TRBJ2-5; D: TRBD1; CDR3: CASSPGTGGPWETQYF; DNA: TGCGCCAGCAGCCCCGGGACAGGCGGCCCGTGGGAGACCCAGTACTTC
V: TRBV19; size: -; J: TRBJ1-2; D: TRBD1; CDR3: CASSARTGDGYTF; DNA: TGTGCCAGTAGTGCGAGGACAGGGGATGGCTACACCTTC
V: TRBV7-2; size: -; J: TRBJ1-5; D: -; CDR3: CASSLVANQPQHF; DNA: TGTGCCAGCAGCTTAGTGGCTAATCAGCCCCAGCATTTT
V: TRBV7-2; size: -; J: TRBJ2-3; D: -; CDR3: CASSLAHGQLDNTDTQYF; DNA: TGTGCCAGCAGCTTAGCGCATGGCCAACTAGACAACACAGATACGCAGTATTTT
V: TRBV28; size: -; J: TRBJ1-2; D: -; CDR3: CASSLHQLSGNGYTF; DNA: TGTGCCAGCAGTTTACACCAACTCTCGGGGAATGGCTACACCTTC
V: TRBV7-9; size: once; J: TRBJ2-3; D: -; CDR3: CASSHLIGDADSQYF; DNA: TGTGCCAGCAGCCACCTGATCGGAGACGCAGATTCGCAGTATTTT
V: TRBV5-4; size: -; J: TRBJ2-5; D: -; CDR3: CASSLRGQETQYF; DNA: TGTGCCAGCAGCTTGAGGGGGCAAGAGACCCAGTACTTC
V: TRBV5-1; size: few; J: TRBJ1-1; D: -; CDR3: CASSLQNTEAFF; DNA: TGCGCCAGCAGCTTGCAGAACACTGAAGCTTTCTTT